This record covers a single T cell receptor beta chain. Some clones are missing from TCRdb's copy, which holds only in-frame ones; the method was immunoSEQ multiplex PCR. The table lists about 1.5 million clones, 98% of them singletons. This record belongs to a study of shared clonotypes between healthy human individuals. Germline lookup yields CDR1 SGHRS and CDR2 YFSETQ. The CDR3 runs to 15 residues. Trimming at V came to 4 bases and at J to 1 base, leaving 6 bases not matched to a gene. The rearrangement uses TRBV5-1 and TRBJ2-5, with 8 positions matching TRBD1. Sequencing used naive CD4+ T cells sorted from blood. Subset noted: CD45RA+ positively selected. This clonotype was obtained from a man in his thirties or forties in good health. In nucleotides, the CDR3 is TGCGCCAGCAGCGACCGACAGGGGTTCCAAGAGACCCAGTACTTC. It is translated as CASSDRQGFQETQYF. Combining the CDR3 with reference TRBV5-1 and TRBJ2-5 gives the whole variable domain KAGVTQTPRYLIKTRGQQVTLSCSPISGHRSVSWYQQTPGQGLQFLFEYFSETQRNKGNFPGRFSGRQFSNSRSEMNVSTLELGDSALYLCASSDRQGFQETQYFGPGTRLLVL.